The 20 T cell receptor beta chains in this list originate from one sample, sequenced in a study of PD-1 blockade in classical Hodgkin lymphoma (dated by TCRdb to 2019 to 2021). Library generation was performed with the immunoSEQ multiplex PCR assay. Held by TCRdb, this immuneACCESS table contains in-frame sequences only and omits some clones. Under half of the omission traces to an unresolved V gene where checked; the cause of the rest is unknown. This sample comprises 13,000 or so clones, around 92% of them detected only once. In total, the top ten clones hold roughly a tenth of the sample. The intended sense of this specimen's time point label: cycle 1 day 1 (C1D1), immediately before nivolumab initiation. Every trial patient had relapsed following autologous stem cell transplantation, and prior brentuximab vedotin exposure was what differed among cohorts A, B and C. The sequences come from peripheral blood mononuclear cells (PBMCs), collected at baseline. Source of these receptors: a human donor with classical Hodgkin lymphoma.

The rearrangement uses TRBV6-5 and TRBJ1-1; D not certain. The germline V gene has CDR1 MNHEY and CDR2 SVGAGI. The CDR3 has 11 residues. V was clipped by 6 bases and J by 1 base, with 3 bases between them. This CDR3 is CASRENTEAFF. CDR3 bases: TGTGCCAGCAGGGAGAACACTGAAGCTTTCTTT.

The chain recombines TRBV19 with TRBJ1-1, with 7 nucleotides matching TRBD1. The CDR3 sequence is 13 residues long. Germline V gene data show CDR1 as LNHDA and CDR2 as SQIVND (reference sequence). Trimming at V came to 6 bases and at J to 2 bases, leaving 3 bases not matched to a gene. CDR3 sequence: CASRDRRNTEAFF. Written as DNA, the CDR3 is TGTGCCAGTAGGGACAGGAGAAACACTGAAGCTTTCTTT.

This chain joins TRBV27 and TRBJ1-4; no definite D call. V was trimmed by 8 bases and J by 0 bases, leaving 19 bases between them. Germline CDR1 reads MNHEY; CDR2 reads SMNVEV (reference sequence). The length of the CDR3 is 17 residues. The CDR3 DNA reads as TGTGCCAGCTGGGCAGGCAGACCCTTGGCAACTAATGAAAAACTGTTTTTT. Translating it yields CASWAGRPLATNEKLFF.

The CDR3 spells CASSELGAMETQYF. In nucleotides, the CDR3 is TGTGCCAGCAGTGAACTGGGGGCTATGGAGACCCAGTACTTC. The chain combines TRBV6-1 with TRBJ2-5; D possibly corresponds to TRBD1 (6 bases). The germline V gene encodes CDR1 MNHNS and CDR2 SASEGT. V shed 2 bases and J shed 5 bases, with 12 bases lying between them. This CDR3 region has 14 residues.

The CDR3 is CASSPFERNQETQYF. Here the CDR3 DNA reads TGTGCCAGCAGTCCGTTTGAACGGAACCAAGAGACCCAGTACTTC. The genes are TRBV28 and TRBJ2-5; D not certain. V was shortened by 5 bases and J by 0 bases, with 13 bases between the two germline ends. The CDR3 has 15 amino acids. Germline values: CDR1 MDHEN, CDR2 SYDVKM.

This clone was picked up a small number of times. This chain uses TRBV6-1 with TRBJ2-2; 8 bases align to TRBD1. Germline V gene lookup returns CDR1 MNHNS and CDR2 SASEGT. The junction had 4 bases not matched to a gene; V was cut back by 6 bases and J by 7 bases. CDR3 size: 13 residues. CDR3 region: CASRGQGGGELFF. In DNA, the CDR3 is TGTGCCAGCAGAGGACAGGGAGGCGGGGAGCTGTTTTTT.

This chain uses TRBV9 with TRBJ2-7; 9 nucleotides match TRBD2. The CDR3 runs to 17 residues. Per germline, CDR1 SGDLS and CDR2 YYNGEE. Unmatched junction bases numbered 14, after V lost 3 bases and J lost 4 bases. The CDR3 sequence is CASSESYSGGRQYEQYF. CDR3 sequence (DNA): TGTGCCAGCAGCGAGAGCTATAGCGGGGGAAGGCAATACGAGCAGTACTTC. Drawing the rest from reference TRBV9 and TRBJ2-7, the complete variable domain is DSGVTQTPKHLITATGQRVTLRCSPRSGDLSVYWYQQSLDQGLQFLIQYYNGEERAKGNILERFSAQQFPDLHSELNLSSLELGDSALYFCASSESYSGGRQYEQYFGPGTRLTVT.

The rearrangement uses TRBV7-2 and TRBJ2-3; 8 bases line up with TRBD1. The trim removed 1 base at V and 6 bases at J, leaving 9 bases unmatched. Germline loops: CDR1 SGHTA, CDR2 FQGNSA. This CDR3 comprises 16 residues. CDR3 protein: CASSLDRTGIEDTQYF. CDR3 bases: TGTGCCAGCAGCTTAGATCGGACAGGGATCGAGGATACGCAGTATTTT.

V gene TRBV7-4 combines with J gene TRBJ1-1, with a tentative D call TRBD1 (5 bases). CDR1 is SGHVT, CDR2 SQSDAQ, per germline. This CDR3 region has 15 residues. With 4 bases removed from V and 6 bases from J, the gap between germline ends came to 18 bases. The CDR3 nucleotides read TGTGCCAGCAGCTCTAAAAGAGGGGCGGACGCTGAAGCTTTCTTT. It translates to CASSSKRGADAEAFF. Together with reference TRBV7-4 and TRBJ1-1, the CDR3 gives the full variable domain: GAGVSQSPRYKVAKRGRDVALRCDSISGHVTLYWYRQTLGQGSEVLTYSQSDAQRDKSGRPSGRFSAERPERSVSTLKIQRTEQGDSAVYLCASSSKRGADAEAFFGQGTRLTVV.

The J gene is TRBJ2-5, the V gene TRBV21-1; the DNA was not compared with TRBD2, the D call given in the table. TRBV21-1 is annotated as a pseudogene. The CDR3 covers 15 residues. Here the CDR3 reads CASSHDPSIRGTQYF. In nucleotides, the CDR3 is TGTGCCAGCAGCCACGACCCCAGTATCCGGGGGACCCAGTACTTC.

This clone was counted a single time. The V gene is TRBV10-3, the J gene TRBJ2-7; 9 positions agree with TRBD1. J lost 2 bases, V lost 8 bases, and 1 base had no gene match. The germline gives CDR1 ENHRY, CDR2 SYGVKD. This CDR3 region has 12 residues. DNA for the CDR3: TGTGCCATCGGGGACAGGGCCTACGAGCAGTACTTC. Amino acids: CAIGDRAYEQYF.

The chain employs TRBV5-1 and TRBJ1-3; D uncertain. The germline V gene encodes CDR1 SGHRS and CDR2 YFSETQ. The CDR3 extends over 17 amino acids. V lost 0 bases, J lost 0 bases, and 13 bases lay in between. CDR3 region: CASSLAGAPDSGNTIYF. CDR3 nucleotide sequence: TGCGCCAGCAGCTTGGCTGGAGCCCCGGACTCTGGAAACACCATATATTTT.

In DNA form, the CDR3 reads TGTGCCTGGAGTGTACACGGGGCTCCCAATCAGCCCCAGCATTTT. Residues: CAWSVHGAPNQPQHF. The V and J genes are TRBV30 and TRBJ1-5; D possibly corresponds to TRBD1 (5 bases). The V gene lost 0 bases and the J gene lost 3 bases, with 12 bases spanning the gap. In germline, CDR1 is GTSNPN, CDR2 SVGIG (reference sequence). This CDR3 is built from 15 residues.

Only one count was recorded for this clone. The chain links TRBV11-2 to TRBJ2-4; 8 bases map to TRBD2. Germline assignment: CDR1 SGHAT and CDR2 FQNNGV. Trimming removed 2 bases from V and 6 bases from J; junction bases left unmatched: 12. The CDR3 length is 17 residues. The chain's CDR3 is CASSLSPGTGRGNIQYF. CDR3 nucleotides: TGTGCCAGCAGCTTAAGTCCCGGGACCGGGAGGGGAAACATTCAGTACTTC.

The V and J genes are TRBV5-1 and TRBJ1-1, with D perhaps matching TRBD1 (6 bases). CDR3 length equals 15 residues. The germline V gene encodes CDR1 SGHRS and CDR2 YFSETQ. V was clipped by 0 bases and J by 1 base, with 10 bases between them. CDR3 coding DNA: TGCGCCAGCAGCTTGGGCGACAGGCCGAACACTGAAGCTTTCTTT. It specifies CASSLGDRPNTEAFF.

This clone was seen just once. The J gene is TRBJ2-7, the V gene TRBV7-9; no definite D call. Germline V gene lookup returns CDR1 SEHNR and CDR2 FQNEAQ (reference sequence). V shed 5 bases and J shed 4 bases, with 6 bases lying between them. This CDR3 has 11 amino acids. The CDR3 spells CASSPVYEQYF. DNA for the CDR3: TGTGCCAGCAGCCCCGTGTACGAGCAGTACTTC.

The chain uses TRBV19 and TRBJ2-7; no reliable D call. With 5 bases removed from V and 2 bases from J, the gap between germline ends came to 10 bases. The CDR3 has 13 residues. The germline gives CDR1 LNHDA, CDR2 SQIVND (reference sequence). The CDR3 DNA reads TGTGCCAGTAGTTGGGCAAAGGCCTACGAGCAGTACTTC. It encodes CASSWAKAYEQYF.

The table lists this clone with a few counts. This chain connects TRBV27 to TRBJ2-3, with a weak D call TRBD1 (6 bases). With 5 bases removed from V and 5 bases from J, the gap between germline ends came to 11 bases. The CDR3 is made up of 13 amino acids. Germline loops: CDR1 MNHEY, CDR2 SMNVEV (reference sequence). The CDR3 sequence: CASSRQDLDTQYF. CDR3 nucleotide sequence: TGTGCCAGCAGTCGACAGGACTTAGATACGCAGTATTTT.

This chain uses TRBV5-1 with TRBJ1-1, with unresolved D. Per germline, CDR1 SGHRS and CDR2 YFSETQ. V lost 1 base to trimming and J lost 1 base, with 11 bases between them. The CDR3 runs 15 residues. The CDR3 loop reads CASSLIADPNTEAFF. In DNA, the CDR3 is TGCGCCAGCAGCTTGATAGCGGACCCGAACACTGAAGCTTTCTTT.

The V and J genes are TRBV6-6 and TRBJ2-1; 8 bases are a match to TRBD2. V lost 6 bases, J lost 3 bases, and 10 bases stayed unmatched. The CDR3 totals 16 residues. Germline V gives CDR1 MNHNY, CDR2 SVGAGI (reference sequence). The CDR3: CASSLHPGLVYNEQFF. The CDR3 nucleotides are TGTGCCAGCAGCCTCCACCCGGGACTAGTCTACAATGAGCAGTTCTTC.